This T cell receptor beta chain appears in the sequencing data of a study of T cell clonotyping in hematopoietic cell transplantation. Noted time point: recipient sample about 28 days before transplant, after cytoreduction. This table comes from immunoSEQ multiplex PCR, and its TCRdb copy is limited to in-frame clones, with some not included. The sample yields some 18,000 clones, more than 70% seen once. Per the germline V gene, CDR1 is LNHNV and CDR2 is YYDKDF (reference sequence). Between the trimmed V and J ends, which lost 3 bases and 2 bases, there was a span of 12 bases. The CDR3 is 15 residues long.

The clonotype originates from a man aged 50 or older with acute myeloid leukemia. Some clones in this sample may be carry-over from other donors' samples. The gene calls are TRBV15 and TRBJ2-3; TRBD1 might be the D (6 bases). The material was peripheral blood mononuclear cells, obtained before stem cell transplant. This CDR3 reads CATSSRDTYTDTQYF. DNA of the CDR3: TGTGCCACCAGCAGCCGGGACACCTACACAGATACGCAGTATTTT.